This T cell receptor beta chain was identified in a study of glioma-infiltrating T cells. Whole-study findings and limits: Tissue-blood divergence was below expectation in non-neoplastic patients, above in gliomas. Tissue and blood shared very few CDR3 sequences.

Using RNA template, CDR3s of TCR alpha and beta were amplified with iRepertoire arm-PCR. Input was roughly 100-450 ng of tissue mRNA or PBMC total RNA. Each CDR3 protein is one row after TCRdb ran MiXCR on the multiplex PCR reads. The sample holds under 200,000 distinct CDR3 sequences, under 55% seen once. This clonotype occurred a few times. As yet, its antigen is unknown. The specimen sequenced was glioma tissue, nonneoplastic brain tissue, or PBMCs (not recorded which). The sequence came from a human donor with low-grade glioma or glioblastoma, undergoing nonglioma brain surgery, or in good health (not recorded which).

The CDR3 reads CASSRDRDGTQYF. The CDR3 nucleotides are TGTGCCAGCAGCCGAGACAGGGACGGGACCCAGTACTTC. V usage is TRBV14 and J usage is TRBJ2-5; 7 bases line up with TRBD1. Trimming removed 4 bases from V and 7 bases from J; junction bases left unmatched: 6. CDR1 and CDR2 from the germline V gene are SGHDN and FVKESK. This CDR3 is built from 13 residues.